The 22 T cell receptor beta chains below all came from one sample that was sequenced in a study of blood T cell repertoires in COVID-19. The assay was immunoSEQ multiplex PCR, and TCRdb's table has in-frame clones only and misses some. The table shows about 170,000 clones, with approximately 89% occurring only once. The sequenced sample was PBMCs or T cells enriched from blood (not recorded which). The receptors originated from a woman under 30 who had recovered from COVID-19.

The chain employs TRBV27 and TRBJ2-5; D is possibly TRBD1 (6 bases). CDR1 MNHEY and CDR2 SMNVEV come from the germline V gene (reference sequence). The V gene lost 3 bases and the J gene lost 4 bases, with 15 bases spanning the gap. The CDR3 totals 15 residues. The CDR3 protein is CASSFGQGFRETQYF. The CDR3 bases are TGTGCCAGCAGTTTCGGGCAGGGGTTTCGAGAGACCCAGTACTTC.

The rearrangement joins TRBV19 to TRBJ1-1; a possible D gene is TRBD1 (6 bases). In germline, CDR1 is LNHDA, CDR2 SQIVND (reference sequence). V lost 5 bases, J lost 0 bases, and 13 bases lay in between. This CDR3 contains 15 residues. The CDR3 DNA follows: TGTGCCAGTAGTTCGGCTGACAGGATGAACACTGAAGCTTTCTTT. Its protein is CASSSADRMNTEAFF.

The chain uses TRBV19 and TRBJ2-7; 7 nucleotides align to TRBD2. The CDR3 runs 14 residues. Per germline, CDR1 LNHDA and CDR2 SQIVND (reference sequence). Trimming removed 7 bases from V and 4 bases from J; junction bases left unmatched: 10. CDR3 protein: CASTATAGEYEQYF. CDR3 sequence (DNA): TGTGCCAGTACCGCAACGGCGGGAGAATACGAGCAGTACTTC.

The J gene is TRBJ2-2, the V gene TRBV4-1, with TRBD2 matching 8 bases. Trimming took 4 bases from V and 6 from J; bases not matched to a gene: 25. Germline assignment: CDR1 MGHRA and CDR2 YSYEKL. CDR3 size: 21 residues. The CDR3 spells CASSPFLGTLKREKSPGELFF. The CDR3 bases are TGCGCCAGCAGCCCCTTTTTGGGGACCCTCAAGCGGGAGAAGTCGCCCGGGGAGCTGTTTTTT.

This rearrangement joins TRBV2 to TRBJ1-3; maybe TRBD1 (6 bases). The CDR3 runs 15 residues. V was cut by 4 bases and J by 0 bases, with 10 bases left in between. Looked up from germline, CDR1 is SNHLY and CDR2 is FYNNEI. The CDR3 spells CASSVGAISGNTIYF. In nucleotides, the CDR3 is TGTGCCAGCAGTGTGGGGGCGATCTCTGGAAACACCATATATTTT.

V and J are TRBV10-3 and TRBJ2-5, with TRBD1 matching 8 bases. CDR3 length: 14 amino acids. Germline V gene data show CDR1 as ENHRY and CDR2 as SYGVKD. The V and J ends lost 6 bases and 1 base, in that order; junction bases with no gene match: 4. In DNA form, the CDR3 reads TGTGCCATCAGATCCGGACAGGGCCAAGAGACCCAGTACTTC. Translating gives CAIRSGQGQETQYF.

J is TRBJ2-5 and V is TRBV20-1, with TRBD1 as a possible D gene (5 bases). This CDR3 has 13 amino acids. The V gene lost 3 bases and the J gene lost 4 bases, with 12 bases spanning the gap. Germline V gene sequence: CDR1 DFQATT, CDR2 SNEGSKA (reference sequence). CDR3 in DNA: TGCAGTGCTAGTATGACAGTCGGAGAGACCCAGTACTTC. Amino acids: CSASMTVGETQYF.

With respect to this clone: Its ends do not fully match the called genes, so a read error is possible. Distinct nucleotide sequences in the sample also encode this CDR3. CDR3 residues: CASSTKTGSSYEQYF. CDR3 DNA: TGTGCCAGCAGTACTAAGACAGGGAGCTCCTACGAACAGTACTTC. V usage is TRBV27 and J usage is TRBJ2-7; 7 bases line up with TRBD1. Germline-derived CDR1 and CDR2 are MNHEY and SMNVEV (reference sequence). The CDR3 loop spans 15 amino acids.

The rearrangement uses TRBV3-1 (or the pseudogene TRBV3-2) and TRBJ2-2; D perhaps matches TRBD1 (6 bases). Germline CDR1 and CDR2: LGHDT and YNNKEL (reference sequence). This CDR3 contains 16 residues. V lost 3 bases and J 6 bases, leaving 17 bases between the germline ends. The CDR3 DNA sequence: TGTGCCAGCAGCCAGGCTGGACAGATTTCGTCCGGGGAGCTGTTTTTT. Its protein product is CASSQAGQISSGELFF.

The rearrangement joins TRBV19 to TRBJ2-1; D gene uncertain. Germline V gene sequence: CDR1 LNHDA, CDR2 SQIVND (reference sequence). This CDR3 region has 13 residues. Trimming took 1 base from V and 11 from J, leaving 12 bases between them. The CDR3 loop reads CASSIAAERKQFF. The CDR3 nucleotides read TGTGCCAGTAGTATAGCGGCCGAGCGAAAGCAGTTCTTC.

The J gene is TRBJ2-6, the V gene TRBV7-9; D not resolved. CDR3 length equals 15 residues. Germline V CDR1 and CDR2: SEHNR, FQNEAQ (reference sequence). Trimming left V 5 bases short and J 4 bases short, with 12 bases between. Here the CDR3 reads CASSPGSFGANVLTF. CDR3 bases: TGTGCCAGCAGCCCCGGGTCCTTCGGGGCCAACGTCCTGACTTTC.

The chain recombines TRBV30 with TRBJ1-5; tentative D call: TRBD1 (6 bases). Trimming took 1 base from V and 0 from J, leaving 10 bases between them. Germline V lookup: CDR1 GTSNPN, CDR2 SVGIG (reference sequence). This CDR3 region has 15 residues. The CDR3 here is CAWSGDRNSNQPQHF. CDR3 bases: TGTGCCTGGAGTGGTGACAGGAATAGCAATCAGCCCCAGCATTTT.

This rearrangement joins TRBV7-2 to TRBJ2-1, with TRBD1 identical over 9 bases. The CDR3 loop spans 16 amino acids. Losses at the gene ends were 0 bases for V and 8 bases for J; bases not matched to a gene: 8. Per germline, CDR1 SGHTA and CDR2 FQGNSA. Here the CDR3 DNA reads TGTGCCAGCAGCTTAGCGGGACAGGGACACAAGGATGAGCAGTTCTTC. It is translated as CASSLAGQGHKDEQFF.

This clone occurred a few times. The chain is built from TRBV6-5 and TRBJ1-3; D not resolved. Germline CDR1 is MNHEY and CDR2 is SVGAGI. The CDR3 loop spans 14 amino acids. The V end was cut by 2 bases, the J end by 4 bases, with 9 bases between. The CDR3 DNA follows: TGTGCCAGCAGTTACGAGACTCCAGGAAACACCATATATTTT. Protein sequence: CASSYETPGNTIYF.

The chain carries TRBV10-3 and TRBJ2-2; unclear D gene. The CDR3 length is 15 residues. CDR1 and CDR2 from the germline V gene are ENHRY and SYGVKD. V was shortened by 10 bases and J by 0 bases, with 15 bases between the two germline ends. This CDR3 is CATSSGTSNTGELFF. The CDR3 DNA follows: TGTGCCACCAGCTCAGGAACGTCGAACACCGGGGAGCTGTTTTTT.

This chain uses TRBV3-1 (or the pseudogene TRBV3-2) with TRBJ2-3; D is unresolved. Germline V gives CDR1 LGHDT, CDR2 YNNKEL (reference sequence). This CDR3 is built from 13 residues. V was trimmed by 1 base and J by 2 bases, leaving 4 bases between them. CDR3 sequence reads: CASSQAYTDTQYF. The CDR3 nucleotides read TGTGCCAGCAGCCAAGCTTACACAGATACGCAGTATTTT.

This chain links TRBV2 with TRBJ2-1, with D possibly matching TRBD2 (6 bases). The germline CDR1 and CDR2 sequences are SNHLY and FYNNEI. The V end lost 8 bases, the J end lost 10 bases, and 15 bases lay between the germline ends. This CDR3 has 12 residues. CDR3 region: CASGRDLGEQFF. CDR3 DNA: TGTGCCAGCGGAAGGGACTTAGGGGAGCAGTTCTTC.

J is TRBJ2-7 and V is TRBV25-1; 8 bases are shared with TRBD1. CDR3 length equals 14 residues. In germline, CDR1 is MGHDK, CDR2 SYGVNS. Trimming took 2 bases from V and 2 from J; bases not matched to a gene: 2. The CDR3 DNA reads TGTGCCAGCAGTGAACCGGGACAGGCCTACGAGCAGTACTTC. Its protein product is CASSEPGQAYEQYF.

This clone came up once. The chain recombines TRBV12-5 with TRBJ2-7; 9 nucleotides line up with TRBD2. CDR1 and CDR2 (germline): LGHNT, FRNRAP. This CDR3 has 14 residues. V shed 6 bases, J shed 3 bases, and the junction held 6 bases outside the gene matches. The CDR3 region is CASGSSGRLYEQYF. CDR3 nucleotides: TGTGCTAGTGGCTCCAGCGGGAGGCTCTACGAGCAGTACTTC.

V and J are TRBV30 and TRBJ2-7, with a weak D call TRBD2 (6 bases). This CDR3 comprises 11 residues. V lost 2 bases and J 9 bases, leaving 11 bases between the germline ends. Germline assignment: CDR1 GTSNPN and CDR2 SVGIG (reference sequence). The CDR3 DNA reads TGTGCCTGGAGTATGGGGACTGTGCAGTACTTC. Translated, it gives CAWSMGTVQYF.

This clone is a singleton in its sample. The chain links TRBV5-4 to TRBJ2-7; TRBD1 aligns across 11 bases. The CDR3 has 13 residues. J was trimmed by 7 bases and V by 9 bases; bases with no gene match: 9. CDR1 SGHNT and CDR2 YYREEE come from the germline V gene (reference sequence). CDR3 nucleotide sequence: TGTGCCACCGGGGGACAGGGGGTACTGGAGCAGTACTTC. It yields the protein CATGGQGVLEQYF.

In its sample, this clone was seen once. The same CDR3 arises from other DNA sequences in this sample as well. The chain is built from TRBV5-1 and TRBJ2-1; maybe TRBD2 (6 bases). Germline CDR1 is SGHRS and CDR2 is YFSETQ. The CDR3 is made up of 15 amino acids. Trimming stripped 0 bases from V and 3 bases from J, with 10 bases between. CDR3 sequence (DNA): TGCGCCAGCAGCTTGGCGGGAGTTAGCTACAATGAGCAGTTCTTC. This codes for CASSLAGVSYNEQFF. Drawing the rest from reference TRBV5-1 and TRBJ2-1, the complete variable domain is KAGVTQTPRYLIKTRGQQVTLSCSPISGHRSVSWYQQTPGQGLQFLFEYFSETQRNKGNFPGRFSGRQFSNSRSEMNVSTLELGDSALYLCASSLAGVSYNEQFFGPGTRLTVL.